This passage covers 32 T cell receptor beta chains from one sample sequenced in a study of blood T cell repertoires in COVID-19. Only in-frame clones appear in the TCRdb table, and some are missing; sequencing was by immunoSEQ multiplex PCR. Here the sample spans 350,000 to 400,000 clones, less than 90% being singletons. Sequencing was performed on peripheral blood. All receptors derive from a woman aged 60-70 years with COVID-19, enrolled during active disease.

J is TRBJ2-3 and V is TRBV4-1; D remains ambiguous. The CDR3 length is 15 residues. Germline V gene sequence: CDR1 MGHRA, CDR2 YSYEKL. Trimming shortened V by 2 bases and J by 8 bases, and 17 bases separated the two germline ends. The DNA for the CDR3 is TGCGCCAGCAGCCAAACGCCGTATCTAGAAGGTACGCAGTATTTT. Translation: CASSQTPYLEGTQYF.

The chain's CDR3 is CASSLVFAGAYTGELFF. The CDR3 region has the DNA TGTGCCAGCAGCTTAGTCTTTGCGGGGGCTTACACCGGGGAGCTGTTTTTT. The chain links TRBV7-2 to TRBJ2-2; a possible D gene is TRBD2 (7 bases). V lost 1 base and J 3 bases, leaving 15 bases between the germline ends. The CDR3 spans 17 residues. CDR1 and CDR2 from the germline V gene are SGHTA and FQGNSA.

This clone was counted only a few times. The chain employs TRBV7-9 and TRBJ1-5; TRBD1 is a possible D gene (6 bases). The CDR3 length is 14 residues. CDR1 and CDR2 from the germline V gene are SEHNR and FQNEAQ (reference sequence). V shed 1 base and J shed 7 bases, with 11 bases lying between them. Here the CDR3 reads CASSLGRGHQPQHF. The CDR3 bases are TGTGCCAGCAGCTTAGGCAGGGGTCACCAGCCCCAGCATTTT.

The chain couples TRBV6-5 to TRBJ1-1, with D hard to call. The V gene lost 0 bases and the J gene lost 8 bases, with 10 bases spanning the gap. In germline, CDR1 is MNHEY, CDR2 SVGAGI. The CDR3 runs to 13 residues. CDR3 sequence reads: CASSYSILGEAFF. DNA of the CDR3: TGTGCCAGCAGTTACTCGATTCTGGGCGAAGCTTTCTTT.

The gene calls are TRBV18 and TRBJ1-3; 10 nucleotides line up with TRBD1. The J segment lost 3 bases and the V segment lost 2 bases, leaving 4 bases of the junction unmatched. Germline V lookup: CDR1 KGHSH, CDR2 LQKENI. The CDR3 length is 16 residues. The CDR3: CASSPTTGGFGNTIYF. In DNA, the CDR3 is TGTGCCAGCTCACCAACGACAGGGGGCTTTGGAAACACCATATATTTT.

This sequence joins TRBV4-1 and TRBJ2-3; the D gene is possibly TRBD1 (6 bases). V lost 3 bases and J lost 3, with 16 bases in between. CDR3 length: 16 residues. Germline-derived CDR1 and CDR2 are MGHRA and YSYEKL. The CDR3 bases are TGCGCCAGCAGCCAGGGGGCGGGTATTCGAACAGATACGCAGTATTTT. Translated: CASSQGAGIRTDTQYF.

The chain employs TRBV19 and TRBJ1-5; TRBD1 matches 8 bases. This CDR3 is 15 amino acids long. J was trimmed by 4 bases and V by 4 bases; bases with no gene match: 6. Germline-derived CDR1 and CDR2 are LNHDA and SQIVND (reference sequence). The CDR3 bases are TGTGCCAGTAGTAGACAGGGGCTGGGGAATCAGCCCCAGCATTTT. Residues: CASSRQGLGNQPQHF.

The genes are TRBV7-3 and TRBJ2-3; D uncertain. The V and J ends lost 1 base and 3 bases respectively, with 11 bases between them. CDR3 length: 15 residues. The germline V gene has CDR1 SGHTA and CDR2 FQGTGA. The CDR3 loop is CASSLRRNATDTQYF. CDR3 DNA: TGTGCCAGCAGCTTAAGGCGGAATGCGACAGATACGCAGTATTTT. Full variable domain (outside the CDR3, taken from reference TRBV7-3 and TRBJ2-3): GAGVSQTPSNKVTEKGKYVELRCDPISGHTALYWYRQSLGQGPEFLIYFQGTGAADDSGLPNDRFFAVRPEGSVSTLKIQRTERGDSAVYLCASSLRRNATDTQYFGPGTRLTVL.

The chain is built from TRBV4-3 and TRBJ1-4; D is unclear. Germline CDR1 reads LGHNA; CDR2 reads YSLEER. This CDR3 has 11 amino acids. The V end lost 8 bases, the J end lost 7 bases, and 8 bases lay between the germline ends. CDR3 loop: CASREGEKLFF. The DNA of the CDR3 is TGCGCCAGCCGAGAGGGTGAAAAACTGTTTTTT.

CDR3 loop: CASTPGLAGAETQYF. CDR3 coding DNA: TGTGCCAGCACCCCGGGACTAGCGGGAGCAGAGACCCAGTACTTC. The gene calls are TRBV5-4 and TRBJ2-5; 14 bases match TRBD2. CDR3 length equals 15 residues. V dropped 6 bases and J dropped 4; count of bases not matched to a gene: 5. CDR1 is SGHNT, CDR2 YYREEE, per germline (reference sequence). Based on the CDR3 plus reference TRBV5-4 and TRBJ2-5, the full variable domain is ETGVTQSPTHLIKTRGQQVTLRCSSQSGHNTVSWYQQALGQGPQFIFQYYREEENGRGNFPPRFSGLQFPNYSSELNVNALELDDSALYLCASTPGLAGAETQYFGPGTRLLVL.

The chain joins TRBV9 to TRBJ1-5, with D unresolved. The V gene's germline CDR1 is SGDLS and CDR2 YYNGEE. V was pared by 0 bases and J by 6 bases, with 7 bases between. The CDR3 has 13 residues. CDR3 amino acids: CASSVDNFQPQHF. CDR3 in DNA: TGTGCCAGCAGCGTAGATAATTTTCAGCCCCAGCATTTT.

The rearrangement links TRBV18 to TRBJ2-7; 8 nucleotides line up with TRBD1. Germline CDR1 is KGHSH and CDR2 is LQKENI. V lost 3 bases, J lost 7 bases, and 8 bases stayed unmatched. The CDR3 contains 14 residues. CDR3 loop: CASSPGQGVREQYF. The CDR3 DNA reads TGTGCCAGCTCACCTGGACAGGGCGTGAGGGAGCAGTACTTC.

This chain connects TRBV5-1 to TRBJ1-1, with D perhaps matching TRBD1 (5 bases). V lost 0 bases and J lost 5, with 11 bases in between. CDR1 SGHRS and CDR2 YFSETQ come from the germline V gene. This CDR3 contains 14 residues. CDR3 bases: TGCGCCAGCAGCTTGGGCCCCGGGGGGACTGAAGCTTTCTTT. It yields the protein CASSLGPGGTEAFF.

The table lists this clone with a few counts. The V gene is TRBV7-2, the J gene TRBJ1-5; maybe TRBD1 (6 bases). The CDR3 has 16 residues. V lost 6 bases, J lost 0 bases, and 15 bases lay in between. Germline V lookup: CDR1 SGHTA, CDR2 FQGNSA. The CDR3 nucleotides read TGTGCCAGCAGAGCGGGGGGGGCAAATAGCAATCAGCCCCAGCATTTT. It encodes CASRAGGANSNQPQHF.

The chain carries TRBV9 and TRBJ2-7; 10 nucleotides align to TRBD2. The germline gives CDR1 SGDLS, CDR2 YYNGEE. J lost 4 bases, V lost 2 bases, and 6 bases had no gene match. CDR3 length: 15 amino acids. In nucleotides, the CDR3 is TGTGCCAGCAGCGTCAGCGGGGGGGCCGGTTACGAGCAGTACTTC. It codes for CASSVSGGAGYEQYF.

CDR3 coding DNA: TGTGCCAGTAGTATAGATCCGCCGGGCGGGGTAAATTTCGGTGAAGCTTTCTTT. Translated, it gives CASSIDPPGGVNFGEAFF. The V and J genes are TRBV19 and TRBJ1-1; D call uncertain. Trimming removed 0 bases from V and 7 bases from J, with 24 bases in between. The CDR3 is made up of 18 amino acids. Germline CDR1 and CDR2: LNHDA and SQIVND (reference sequence).

This rearrangement joins TRBV12-5 to TRBJ2-7, with 7 bases fitting TRBD1. J was trimmed by 1 base and V by 8 bases; bases with no gene match: 8. CDR1 is LGHNT and CDR2 is FRNRAP in the germline V gene. CDR3 size: 14 residues. CDR3 region: CASSWGQISYEQYF. The CDR3 region has the DNA TGTGCTAGTTCATGGGGACAGATTTCCTACGAGCAGTACTTC.

The chain recombines TRBV9 with TRBJ1-2; TRBD1 might be the D (5 bases). V was pared by 4 bases and J by 13 bases, with 20 bases between. Germline CDR1 and CDR2: SGDLS and YYNGEE. The CDR3 runs 13 residues. CDR3 coding DNA: TGTGCCAGCAGCCTCCCGCCAGGGAGGGACTGCACCTTC. As protein: CASSLPPGRDCTF.

V is TRBV15 and J is TRBJ2-5, with TRBD2 matching 10 bases. This CDR3 contains 17 residues. Germline trimming cut 0 bases from V and 4 bases from J; bases unmatched to any gene: 8. Germline CDR1 reads LNHNV; CDR2 reads YYDKDF (reference sequence). The CDR3 DNA is TGTGCCACCAGCAGAGATTCCCTAGCGGGGGAGCGAGAGACCCAGTACTTC. Protein product: CATSRDSLAGERETQYF.

The rearrangement joins TRBV2 to TRBJ2-4, with 8 bases lining up with TRBD1. The CDR3 runs to 15 residues. The V and J ends lost 6 bases and 0 bases, in that order; junction bases with no gene match: 4. Germline assignment: CDR1 SNHLY and CDR2 FYNNEI. The CDR3: CASSGQGLAKNIQYF. DNA of the CDR3: TGTGCCAGCAGCGGACAGGGTCTAGCCAAAAACATTCAGTACTTC.

This clone was seen a single time. J is TRBJ2-1 and V is TRBV6-5; 8 bases are shared with TRBD2. V lost 6 bases and J lost 8; bases outside the gene matches: 12. From germline, CDR1 is MNHEY and CDR2 SVGAGI. The CDR3 extends over 15 amino acids. Here the CDR3 reads CASRTSGGPFYEQFF. As DNA, the CDR3 is TGTGCCAGCAGAACGAGCGGGGGACCGTTTTATGAGCAGTTCTTC.

The V and J genes are TRBV11-3 and TRBJ1-1; D not resolved. Looked up from germline, CDR1 is SGHNT and CDR2 is YENEEA. Deletions cut 1 base from V and 2 bases from J, with 11 bases between. The CDR3 runs 15 residues. DNA of the CDR3: TGTGCCAGCAGCTTAGCTTCTGGGCTTAACACTGAAGCTTTCTTT. It specifies CASSLASGLNTEAFF.

This clone came up once. The rearrangement links TRBV3-1 (or the pseudogene TRBV3-2) to TRBJ2-7; D is undetermined. CDR3 length: 15 amino acids. The ends were cut back, 1 base at V and 0 bases at J, with 10 bases in the middle. Germline-derived CDR1 and CDR2 are LGHDT and YNNKEL (reference sequence). CDR3 sequence: CASSQGAATSYEQYF. The CDR3 coding sequence is TGTGCCAGCAGCCAAGGGGCCGCAACCTCCTACGAGCAGTACTTC.

This chain links TRBV27 with TRBJ2-1, with 8 bases matching TRBD1. V trimming: 4 bases; J trimming: 4 bases; junction bases outside the gene matches: 9. The V gene's germline CDR1 is MNHEY and CDR2 SMNVEV (reference sequence). CDR3 length equals 16 residues. The CDR3 region has the DNA TGTGCCAGCAGTTCAACCGGGACAGGTCTATACAATGAGCAGTTCTTC. Protein: CASSSTGTGLYNEQFF.

This clone appeared once. The chain recombines TRBV9 with TRBJ2-5, with 14 bases fitting TRBD2. The CDR3 runs to 16 residues. Germline trimming cut 3 bases from V and 3 bases from J; bases unmatched to any gene: 4. Germline CDR1 SGDLS, CDR2 YYNGEE. This chain's CDR3 is CASSEGLAGAKETQYF. CDR3 sequence (DNA): TGTGCCAGCAGCGAGGGACTAGCGGGGGCTAAAGAGACCCAGTACTTC.

Here the CDR3 reads CASSIGSGETQYF. The CDR3, as DNA: TGTGCCAGTAGTATAGGTAGTGGAGAGACCCAGTACTTC. The chain uses TRBV19 and TRBJ2-5; D gene uncertain. CDR1 is LNHDA, CDR2 SQIVND, per germline (reference sequence). Trimming removed 1 base at V and 4 bases at J, with 7 bases between. CDR3 length: 13 residues.

The CDR3 DNA sequence: TGTGCCAGCAGCTTTGGAGGATACAATCAGCCCCAGCATTTT. It yields the protein CASSFGGYNQPQHF. The V gene is TRBV7-9, the J gene TRBJ1-5; D unclear. Deletions cut 3 bases from V and 3 bases from J, with 9 bases between. CDR1 and CDR2 from the germline V gene are SEHNR and FQNEAQ (reference sequence). The CDR3 has 14 residues.

The CDR3 spells CASSLFGQGDNQPQHF. In DNA form, the CDR3 reads TGTGCCAGCAGTTTGTTCGGACAGGGGGACAATCAGCCCCAGCATTTT. The gene calls are TRBV27 and TRBJ1-5, with 10 bases lining up with TRBD1. This CDR3 has 16 amino acids. Looked up from germline, CDR1 is MNHEY and CDR2 is SMNVEV (reference sequence). V dropped 3 bases and J dropped 3; count of bases not matched to a gene: 5.

This chain connects TRBV7-9 to TRBJ1-5; 12 positions match TRBD1. From germline, CDR1 is SEHNR and CDR2 FQNEAQ (reference sequence). V shed 5 bases and J 8 bases; nucleotides not matched to a gene: 7. This CDR3 has 15 amino acids. The CDR3 bases are TGTGCCAGCAGCCGGGGACAGGGGGCGAATGAGCCCCAGCATTTT. This codes for CASSRGQGANEPQHF.

The chain carries TRBV3-1 (or the pseudogene TRBV3-2) and TRBJ1-5; D ambiguous. The CDR3 runs 16 residues. The germline V and J ends were trimmed by 1 base and 1 base, with 11 bases remaining between them. Germline V gene sequence: CDR1 LGHDT, CDR2 YNNKEL (reference sequence). CDR3 region: CASSQVLGRSNQPQHF. For the CDR3, the DNA is TGTGCCAGCAGCCAAGTTTTAGGCAGGAGCAATCAGCCCCAGCATTTT.

The chain recombines TRBV3-1 (or the pseudogene TRBV3-2) with TRBJ1-2; D uncertain. The CDR3 is 12 residues long. The V gene's germline CDR1 is LGHDT and CDR2 YNNKEL (reference sequence). Trimming took 5 bases from V and 4 from J, leaving 8 bases between them. CDR3 sequence reads: CASSAHSYGYTF. The CDR3 region has the DNA TGTGCCAGCAGCGCGCACAGCTATGGCTACACCTTC.

The rearrangement links TRBV2 to TRBJ2-3; D gene uncertain. The CDR3 loop spans 15 amino acids. V lost 5 bases, J lost 2 bases, and 14 bases lay in between. Germline V gene lookup returns CDR1 SNHLY and CDR2 FYNNEI. The CDR3 bases are TGTGCCAGCAGTCAGGTGGGCTCTGTCACAGATACGCAGTATTTT. Translating it yields CASSQVGSVTDTQYF.